This TCR beta chain was recovered during a study of shared clonotypes between healthy human individuals. The study, taken as a whole, reports: Sampling was confined to blood; repertoires within tissues likely differ.

With regard to this clone: Its target is not known.

Data came from immunoSEQ multiplex PCR; TCRdb stores just in-frame clones and leaves some out. The repertoire holds over a million clones, with just under 99% as singletons. Germline V CDR1 and CDR2: SGHTA, FQGNSA. The CDR3 is 12 amino acids. Deletions cut 3 bases from V and 3 bases from J, with 3 bases between. The clonotype comes from a man aged 30 to 39 in good health. The specimen was naive CD4+ T cells sorted from blood. Indicated subset: CD45RA+ positively selected. This chain uses TRBV7-2 with TRBJ1-5; D is ambiguous. The CDR3: CASSFPNQPQHF. DNA of the CDR3: TGTGCCAGCAGCTTCCCCAATCAGCCCCAGCATTTT.